This is a list of T cell receptor beta chains from one sample in a study of PD-L1 blockade in urothelial cancer. Profiling relied on immunoSEQ multiplex PCR, and the TCRdb table lists in-frame clones only, not all of them. The sample consists of roughly 100,000 clones, roughly 83% of them appearing once. Sequences were derived from PBMCs, sampled around atezolizumab (anti-PD-L1) treatment. The source is a man in his sixties or seventies with urothelial cancer. Both conserved end residues are part of each CDR3. Fields, in order: CDR3 DNA, CDR3 protein, J gene, clone size, V gene, D gene. A D gene is named only where the DNA matches it firmly. Expanded clones are given a class, and other clones once, few, many or no size at all.

CDR3 DNA: TGTGCCAGCAGCGCGGCGGGCAGAAGCACTGAAGCTTTCTTT
CDR3 protein: CASSAAGRSTEAFF
J gene: TRBJ1-1
clone size: .
V gene: TRBV27
D gene: .

CDR3 DNA: TGTGCCAGCTCACCACCTTCGGCAGATACGCAGTATTTT
CDR3 protein: CASSPPSADTQYF
J gene: TRBJ2-3
clone size: .
V gene: TRBV18
D gene: .

CDR3 DNA: TGTGCCAGCAGCTTAGATGGGACAGGACCCTCTGGAAACACCATATATTTT
CDR3 protein: CASSLDGTGPSGNTIYF
J gene: TRBJ1-3
clone size: .
V gene: TRBV11-2
D gene: TRBD1

CDR3 DNA: TGTGCCAGCAGCTTAACGGGGGGAGCTGAAAAACTGTTTTTT
CDR3 protein: CASSLTGGAEKLFF
J gene: TRBJ1-4
clone size: .
V gene: TRBV11-2
D gene: .

CDR3 DNA: TGCAGCGTTGAAGAGGGGACAGGGCTTTTCTATGGCTACACCTTC
CDR3 protein: CSVEEGTGLFYGYTF
J gene: TRBJ1-2
clone size: .
V gene: TRBV29-1
D gene: TRBD1

CDR3 DNA: TGTGCCAGCAGCGTAGGTTCAGGGGGCTATGGCTACACCTTC
CDR3 protein: CASSVGSGGYGYTF
J gene: TRBJ1-2
clone size: .
V gene: TRBV9
D gene: TRBD1

CDR3 DNA: TGTGCCAGCAGCTTAGGGGGCGGGATTTCGGGCGGTGAGCAGTTCTTC
CDR3 protein: CASSLGGGISGGEQFF
J gene: TRBJ2-1
clone size: .
V gene: TRBV11-3
D gene: .

CDR3 DNA: TGTGCCAGCAGCTTAGATCCTCGACTAGCGGGGGTCTCTGACCTCTACGAGCAGTACTTC
CDR3 protein: CASSLDPRLAGVSDLYEQYF
J gene: TRBJ2-7
clone size: .
V gene: TRBV11-3
D gene: TRBD2

CDR3 DNA: TGTGCCAGCAGGCGGACAGGGAGCTCCTACGAGCAGTACTTC
CDR3 protein: CASRRTGSSYEQYF
J gene: TRBJ2-7
clone size: .
V gene: TRBV6-5
D gene: TRBD1

CDR3 DNA: TGTGCCAGCAGTTTAGACAGGGCATACACTGAAGCTTTCTTT
CDR3 protein: CASSLDRAYTEAFF
J gene: TRBJ1-1
clone size: .
V gene: TRBV27
D gene: TRBD1

CDR3 DNA: TGCGCCAGCAGCCCTAATGGGACATTTACCTACAATGAGCAGTTCTTC
CDR3 protein: CASSPNGTFTYNEQFF
J gene: TRBJ2-1
clone size: .
V gene: TRBV5-1
D gene: .

CDR3 DNA: TGTGCCAGCAGCCCGGGACAAGGCACAGATACGCAGTATTTT
CDR3 protein: CASSPGQGTDTQYF
J gene: TRBJ2-3
clone size: once
V gene: TRBV2
D gene: .

CDR3 DNA: TGTGCCAGTTTACAGGGGGGGATTAACTATGGCTACACCTTC
CDR3 protein: CASLQGGINYGYTF
J gene: TRBJ1-2
clone size: .
V gene: TRBV19
D gene: TRBD1

CDR3 DNA: TGTGCCAGCAGTGTGCTAGCGGGGGGCTACGAGCAGTACTTC
CDR3 protein: CASSVLAGGYEQYF
J gene: TRBJ2-7
clone size: .
V gene: TRBV2
D gene: TRBD2

CDR3 DNA: TGTGCCAGCAGCTCAGGGTCCTACGAGCAGTACTTC
CDR3 protein: CASSSGSYEQYF
J gene: TRBJ2-7
clone size: .
V gene: TRBV28
D gene: .